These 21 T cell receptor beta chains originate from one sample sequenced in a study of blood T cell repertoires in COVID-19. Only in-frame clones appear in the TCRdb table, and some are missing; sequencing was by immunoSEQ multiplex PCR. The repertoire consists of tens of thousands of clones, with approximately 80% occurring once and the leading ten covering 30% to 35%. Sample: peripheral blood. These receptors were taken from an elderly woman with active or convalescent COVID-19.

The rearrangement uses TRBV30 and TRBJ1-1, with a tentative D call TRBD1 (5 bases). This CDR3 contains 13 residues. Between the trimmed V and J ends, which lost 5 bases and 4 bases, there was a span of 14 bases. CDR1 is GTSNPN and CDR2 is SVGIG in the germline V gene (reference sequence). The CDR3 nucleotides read TGTGCCTGGTGGAAGGGGCCAGGCACTGAAGCTTTCTTT. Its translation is CAWWKGPGTEAFF.

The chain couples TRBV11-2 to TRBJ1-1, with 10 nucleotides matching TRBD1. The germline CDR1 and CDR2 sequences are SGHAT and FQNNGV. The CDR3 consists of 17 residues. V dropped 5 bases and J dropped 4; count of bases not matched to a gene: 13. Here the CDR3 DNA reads TGTGCCAGCAGCCCAGGGGGACAGGGGACGTTGGTCACTGAAGCTTTCTTT. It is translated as CASSPGGQGTLVTEAFF.

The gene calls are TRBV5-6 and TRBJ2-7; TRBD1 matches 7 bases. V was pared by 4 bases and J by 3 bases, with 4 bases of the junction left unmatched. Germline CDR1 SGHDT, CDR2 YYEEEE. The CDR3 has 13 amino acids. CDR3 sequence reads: CASSRDRGYEQYF. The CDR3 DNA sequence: TGTGCCAGCAGCCGGGACAGAGGCTACGAGCAGTACTTC.

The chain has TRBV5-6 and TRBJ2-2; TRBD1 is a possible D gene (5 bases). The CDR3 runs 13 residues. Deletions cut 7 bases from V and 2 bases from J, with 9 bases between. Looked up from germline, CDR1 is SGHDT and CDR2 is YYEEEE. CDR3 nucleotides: TGTGCCAGCCGCACAGGCAACACCGGGGAGCTGTTTTTT. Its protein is CASRTGNTGELFF.

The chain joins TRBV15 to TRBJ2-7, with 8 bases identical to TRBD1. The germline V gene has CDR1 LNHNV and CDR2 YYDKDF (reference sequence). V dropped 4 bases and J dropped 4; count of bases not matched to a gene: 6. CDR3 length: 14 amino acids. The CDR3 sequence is CATSIDRGKYEQYF. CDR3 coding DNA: TGTGCCACCAGCATTGACAGGGGAAAATACGAGCAGTACTTC.

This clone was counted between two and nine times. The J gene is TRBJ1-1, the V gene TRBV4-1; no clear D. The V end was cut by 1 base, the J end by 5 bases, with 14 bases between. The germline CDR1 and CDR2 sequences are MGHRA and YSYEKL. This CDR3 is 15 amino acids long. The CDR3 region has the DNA TGCGCCAGCAGCCAAGCTATTAATTCGGGTACTGAAGCTTTCTTT. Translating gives CASSQAINSGTEAFF.

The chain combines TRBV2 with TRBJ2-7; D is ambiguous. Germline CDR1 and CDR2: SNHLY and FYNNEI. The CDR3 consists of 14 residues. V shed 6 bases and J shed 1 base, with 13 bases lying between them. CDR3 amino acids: CASSPHWQSYEQYF. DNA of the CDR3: TGTGCCAGCAGCCCCCATTGGCAGTCCTACGAGCAGTACTTC.

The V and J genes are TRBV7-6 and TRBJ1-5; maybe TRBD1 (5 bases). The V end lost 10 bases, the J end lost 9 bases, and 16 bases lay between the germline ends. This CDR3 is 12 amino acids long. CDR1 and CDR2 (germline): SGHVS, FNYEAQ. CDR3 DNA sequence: TGTGCCATTGGGGCCCTTGACTCGCCCCAGCATTTT. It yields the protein CAIGALDSPQHF.

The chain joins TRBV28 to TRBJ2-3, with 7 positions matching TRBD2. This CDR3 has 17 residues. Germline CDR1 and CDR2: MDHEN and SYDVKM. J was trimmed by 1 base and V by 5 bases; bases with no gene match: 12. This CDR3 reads CASSPHQTSLGTDTQYF. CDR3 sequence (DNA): TGTGCCAGCAGTCCGCACCAGACTAGCTTGGGCACAGATACGCAGTATTTT.

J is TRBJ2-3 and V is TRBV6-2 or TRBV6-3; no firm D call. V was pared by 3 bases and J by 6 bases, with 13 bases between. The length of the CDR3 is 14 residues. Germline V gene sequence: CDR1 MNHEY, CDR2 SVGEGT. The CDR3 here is CASSYWILADTQYF. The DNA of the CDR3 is TGTGCCAGCAGTTATTGGATTTTAGCTGATACGCAGTATTTT.

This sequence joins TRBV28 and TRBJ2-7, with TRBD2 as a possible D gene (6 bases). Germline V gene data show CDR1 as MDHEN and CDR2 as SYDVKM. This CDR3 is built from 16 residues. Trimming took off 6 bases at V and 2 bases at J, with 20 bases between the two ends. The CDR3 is CASSALRLRRAYEQYF. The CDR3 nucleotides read TGTGCCAGCAGCGCTCTCCGACTGCGGAGGGCCTACGAGCAGTACTTC.

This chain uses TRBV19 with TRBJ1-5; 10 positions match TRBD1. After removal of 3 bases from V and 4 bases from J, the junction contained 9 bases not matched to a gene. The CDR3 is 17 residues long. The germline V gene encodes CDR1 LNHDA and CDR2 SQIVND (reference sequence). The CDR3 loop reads CASSIRGTGVRNQPQHF. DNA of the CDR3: TGTGCCAGTAGTATTCGTGGGACAGGGGTGAGGAATCAGCCCCAGCATTTT. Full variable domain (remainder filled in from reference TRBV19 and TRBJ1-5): DGGITQSPKYLFRKEGQNVTLSCEQNLNHDAMYWYRQDPGQGLRLIYYSQIVNDFQKGDIAEGYSVSREKKESFPLTVTSAQKNPTAFYLCASSIRGTGVRNQPQHFGDGTRLSIL.

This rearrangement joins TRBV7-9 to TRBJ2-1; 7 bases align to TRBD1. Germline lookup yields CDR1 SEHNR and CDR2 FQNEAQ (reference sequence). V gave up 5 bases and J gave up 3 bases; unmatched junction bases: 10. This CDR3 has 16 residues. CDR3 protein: CASSPRPNRGYNEQFF. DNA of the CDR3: TGTGCCAGCAGCCCACGACCGAACAGGGGCTACAATGAGCAGTTCTTC. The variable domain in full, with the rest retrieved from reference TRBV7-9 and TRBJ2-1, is DTGVSQNPRHKITKRGQNVTFRCDPISEHNRLYWYRQTLGQGPEFLTYFQNEAQLEKSRLLSDRFSAERPKGSFSTLEIQRTEQGDSAMYLCASSPRPNRGYNEQFFGPGTRLTVL.

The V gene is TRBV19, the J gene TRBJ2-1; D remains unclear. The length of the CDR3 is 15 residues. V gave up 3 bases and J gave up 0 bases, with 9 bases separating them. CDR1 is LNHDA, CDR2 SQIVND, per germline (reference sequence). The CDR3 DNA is TGTGCCAGTAGTATTATGGGCAACTCCTACAATGAGCAGTTCTTC. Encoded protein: CASSIMGNSYNEQFF.

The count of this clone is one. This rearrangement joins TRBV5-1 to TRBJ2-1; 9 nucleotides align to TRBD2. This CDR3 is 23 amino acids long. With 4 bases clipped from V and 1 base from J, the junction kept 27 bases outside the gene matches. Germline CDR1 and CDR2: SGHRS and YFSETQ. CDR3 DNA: TGCGCCAGCAGCGAACCTAGAGCGGGAGGACTTCCACCCAGACGAGGGTCCTACAATGAGCAGTTCTTC. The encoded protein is CASSEPRAGGLPPRRGSYNEQFF.

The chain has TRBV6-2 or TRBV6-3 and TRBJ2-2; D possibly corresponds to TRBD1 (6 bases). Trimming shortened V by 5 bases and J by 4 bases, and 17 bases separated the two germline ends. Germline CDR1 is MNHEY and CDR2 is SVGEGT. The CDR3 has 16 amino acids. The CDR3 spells CASSTTGIGATGELFF. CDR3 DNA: TGTGCCAGCAGTACCACAGGGATAGGTGCCACCGGGGAGCTGTTTTTT.

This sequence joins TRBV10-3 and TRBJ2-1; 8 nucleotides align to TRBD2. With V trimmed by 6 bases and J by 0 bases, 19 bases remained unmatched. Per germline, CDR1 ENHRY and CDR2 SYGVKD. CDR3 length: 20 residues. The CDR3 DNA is TGTGCCATCAGCCGTGAGGGTAGCGGGGAGGCCTTTAGCTCCTACAATGAGCAGTTCTTC. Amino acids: CAISREGSGEAFSSYNEQFF.

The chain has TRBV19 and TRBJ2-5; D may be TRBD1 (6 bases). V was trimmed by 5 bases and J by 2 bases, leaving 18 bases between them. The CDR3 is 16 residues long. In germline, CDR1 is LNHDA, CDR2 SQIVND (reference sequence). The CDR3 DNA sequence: TGTGCCAGTAGTGGGGGCCAGGGCCTTGCTCAAGAGACCCAGTACTTC. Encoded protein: CASSGGQGLAQETQYF.

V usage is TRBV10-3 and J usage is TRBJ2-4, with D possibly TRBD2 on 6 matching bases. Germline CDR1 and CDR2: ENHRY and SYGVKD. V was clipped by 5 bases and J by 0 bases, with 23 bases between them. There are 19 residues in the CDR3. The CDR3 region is CAISPGLITSPLAKNIQYF. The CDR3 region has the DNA TGTGCCATCAGTCCCGGTCTTATCACTAGCCCCTTAGCCAAAAACATTCAGTACTTC.

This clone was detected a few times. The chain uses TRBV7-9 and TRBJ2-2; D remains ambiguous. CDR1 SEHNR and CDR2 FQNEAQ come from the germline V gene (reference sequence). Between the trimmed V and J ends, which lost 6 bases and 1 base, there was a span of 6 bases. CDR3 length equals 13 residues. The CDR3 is CASSRENTGELFF. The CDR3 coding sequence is TGTGCCAGCAGTAGAGAGAACACCGGGGAGCTGTTTTTT.

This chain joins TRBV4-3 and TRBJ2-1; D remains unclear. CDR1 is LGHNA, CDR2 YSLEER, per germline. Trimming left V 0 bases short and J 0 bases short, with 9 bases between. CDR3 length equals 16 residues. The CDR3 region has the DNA TGCGCCAGCAGCCAAGAACCTCCCAGCTCCTACAATGAGCAGTTCTTC. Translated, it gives CASSQEPPSSYNEQFF.